The T cell receptor (beta chain) under discussion was sequenced for a study of blood T cell repertoires in COVID-19. Study summary: Acute-phase and convalescent COVID-19 samples originated in the United States, Italy and Spain. PBMCs, B-cell-depleted T cells, or T cells were the source of the cDNA or gDNA that made up the material.

Germline V lookup: CDR1 SQVTM, CDR2 ANQGSEA. V dropped 5 bases and J dropped 5; count of bases not matched to a gene: 5. The CDR3 runs 12 residues. As processed by the authors: Counts of nucleated cells, estimated from reference gene primer amplification, were obtained. Using immunoSEQ multiplex PCR, the repertoire was profiled, and TCRdb retains in-frame clones only, with some absent. The DNA was the basis for D and trimming; V, J and clone size are from that table. In the table there are about 100,000 clones, over 65% of which are singletons. Sequenced: peripheral blood. The V gene is TRBV29-1, the J gene TRBJ2-7, with 8 nucleotides matching TRBD2. The origin of this receptor is a human donor in a cohort sampled during active COVID-19. As DNA, the CDR3 is TGCAGCGTTACAGCGGGAGCCAACGAGCAGTACTTC. This gives the protein CSVTAGANEQYF.